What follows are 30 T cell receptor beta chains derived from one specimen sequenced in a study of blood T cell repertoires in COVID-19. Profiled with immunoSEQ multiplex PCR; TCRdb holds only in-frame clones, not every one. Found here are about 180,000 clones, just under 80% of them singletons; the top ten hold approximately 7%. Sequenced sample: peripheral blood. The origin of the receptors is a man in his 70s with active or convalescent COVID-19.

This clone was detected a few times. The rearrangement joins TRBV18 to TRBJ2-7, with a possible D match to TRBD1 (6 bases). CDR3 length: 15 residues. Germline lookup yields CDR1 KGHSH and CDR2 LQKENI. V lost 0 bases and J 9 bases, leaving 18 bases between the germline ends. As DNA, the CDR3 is TGTGCCAGCTCACCACCCGAGGCAGGGGATCTTATGCAGTACTTC. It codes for CASSPPEAGDLMQYF.

This chain's CDR3 is CASSLEAGGHFVNEQFF. In DNA, the CDR3 is TGTGCCAGCAGTTTAGAGGCGGGAGGGCATTTTGTAAATGAGCAGTTCTTC. The chain couples TRBV27 to TRBJ2-1; 9 bases line up with TRBD2. The CDR3 is made up of 17 amino acids. V gave up 2 bases and J gave up 7 bases; unmatched junction bases: 12. Germline CDR1 reads MNHEY; CDR2 reads SMNVEV (reference sequence).

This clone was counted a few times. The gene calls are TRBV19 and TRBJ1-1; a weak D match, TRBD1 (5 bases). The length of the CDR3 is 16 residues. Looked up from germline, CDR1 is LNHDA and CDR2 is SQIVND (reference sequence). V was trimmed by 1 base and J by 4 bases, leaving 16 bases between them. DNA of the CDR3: TGTGCCAGTAGTATAGTGATCCGGGGGAGAGGCACTGAAGCTTTCTTT. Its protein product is CASSIVIRGRGTEAFF.

The DNA for the CDR3 is TGTGCCAGCAGCTTAGTGGGGACTAGCGGAAGCACAGATACGCAGTATTTT. As protein: CASSLVGTSGSTDTQYF. This sequence joins TRBV7-2 and TRBJ2-3; 11 positions agree with TRBD2. Germline V gene data show CDR1 as SGHTA and CDR2 as FQGNSA. CDR3 length: 17 amino acids. Unmatched junction bases numbered 3, after V lost 1 base and J lost 0 bases.

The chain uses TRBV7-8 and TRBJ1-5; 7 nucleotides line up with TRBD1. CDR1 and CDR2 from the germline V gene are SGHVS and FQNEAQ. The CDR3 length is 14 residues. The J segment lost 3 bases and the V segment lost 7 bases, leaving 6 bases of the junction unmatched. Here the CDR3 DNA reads TGTGCCAGCAACGAGGGACAGTTCAATCAGCCCCAGCATTTT. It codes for CASNEGQFNQPQHF.

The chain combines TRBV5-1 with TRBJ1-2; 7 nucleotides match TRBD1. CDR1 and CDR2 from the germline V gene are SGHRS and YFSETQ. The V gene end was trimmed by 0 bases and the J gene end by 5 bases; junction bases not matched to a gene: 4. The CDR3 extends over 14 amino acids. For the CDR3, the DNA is TGCGCCAGCAGCTTGGACCACAGGGGATATGGCTACACCTTC. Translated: CASSLDHRGYGYTF.

Here the CDR3 reads CASSPITGRVSENTIYF. The CDR3 DNA reads TGTGCCAGCAGTCCGATAACTGGGAGGGTCTCGGAAAACACCATATATTTT. The chain couples TRBV27 to TRBJ1-3; D is unclear. The ends were cut back, 5 bases at V and 6 bases at J, with 23 bases in the middle. This CDR3 is 17 amino acids long. Per germline, CDR1 MNHEY and CDR2 SMNVEV (reference sequence).

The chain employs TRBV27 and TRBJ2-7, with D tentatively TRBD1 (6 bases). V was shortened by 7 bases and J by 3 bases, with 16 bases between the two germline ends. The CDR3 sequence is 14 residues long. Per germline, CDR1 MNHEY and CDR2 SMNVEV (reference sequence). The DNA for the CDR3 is TGTGCCAGCATGCGCGGACAGACAAACTACGAGCAGTACTTC. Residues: CASMRGQTNYEQYF.

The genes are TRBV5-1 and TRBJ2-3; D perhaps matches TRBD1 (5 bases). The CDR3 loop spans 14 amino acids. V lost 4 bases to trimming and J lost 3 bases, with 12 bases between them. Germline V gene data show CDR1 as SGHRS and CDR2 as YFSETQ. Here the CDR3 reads CASSVGQETDTQYF. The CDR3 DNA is TGCGCCAGCAGCGTAGGACAAGAGACAGATACGCAGTATTTT.

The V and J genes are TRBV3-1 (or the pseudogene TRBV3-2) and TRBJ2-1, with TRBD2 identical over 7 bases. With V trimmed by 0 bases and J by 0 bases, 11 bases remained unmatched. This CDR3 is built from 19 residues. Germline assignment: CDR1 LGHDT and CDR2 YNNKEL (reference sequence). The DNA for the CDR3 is TGTGCCAGCAGCCAAGATTTTGGCGGGAGACCCGACTCCTACAATGAGCAGTTCTTC. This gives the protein CASSQDFGGRPDSYNEQFF.

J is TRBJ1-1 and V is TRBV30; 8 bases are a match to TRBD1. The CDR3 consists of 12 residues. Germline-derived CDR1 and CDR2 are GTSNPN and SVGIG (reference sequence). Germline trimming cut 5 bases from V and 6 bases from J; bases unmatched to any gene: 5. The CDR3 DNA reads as TGTGCCTGGTTCGACAGGGGTGCTGAAGCTTTCTTT. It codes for CAWFDRGAEAFF. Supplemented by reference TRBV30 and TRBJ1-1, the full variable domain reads SQTIHQWPATLVQPVGSPLSLECTVEGTSNPNLYWYRQAAGRGLQLLFYSVGIGQISSEVPQNLSASRPQDRQFILSSKKLLLSDSGFYLCAWFDRGAEAFFGQGTRLTVV.

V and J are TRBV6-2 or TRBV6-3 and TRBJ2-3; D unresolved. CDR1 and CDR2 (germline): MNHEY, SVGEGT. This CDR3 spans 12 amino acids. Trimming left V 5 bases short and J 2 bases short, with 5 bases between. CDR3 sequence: CASSASTDTQYF. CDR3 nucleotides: TGTGCCAGCAGTGCGTCCACAGATACGCAGTATTTT.

CDR3 nucleotides: TGTGCCAGCAGCATCGAACAGGGAGTTCGAGGTGGCTACACCTTC. This codes for CASSIEQGVRGGYTF. The chain joins TRBV7-2 to TRBJ1-2, with D perhaps TRBD1 (6 bases). V was cut by 5 bases and J by 7 bases, with 20 bases left in between. Germline V gene data show CDR1 as SGHTA and CDR2 as FQGNSA. The CDR3 is 15 amino acids. The full variable domain, its missing parts supplied by reference TRBV7-2 and TRBJ1-2, is GAGVSQSPSNKVTEKGKDVELRCDPISGHTALYWYRQSLGQGLEFLIYFQGNSAPDKSGLPSDRFSAERTGGSVSTLTIQRTQQEDSAVYLCASSIEQGVRGGYTFGSGTRLTVV.

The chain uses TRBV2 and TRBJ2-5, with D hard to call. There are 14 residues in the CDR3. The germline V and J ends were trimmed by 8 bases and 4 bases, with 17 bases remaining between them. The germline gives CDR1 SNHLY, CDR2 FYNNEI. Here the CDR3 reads CASRRSWSGETQYF. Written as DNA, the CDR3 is TGTGCCAGCCGTCGCTCATGGTCGGGAGAGACCCAGTACTTC.

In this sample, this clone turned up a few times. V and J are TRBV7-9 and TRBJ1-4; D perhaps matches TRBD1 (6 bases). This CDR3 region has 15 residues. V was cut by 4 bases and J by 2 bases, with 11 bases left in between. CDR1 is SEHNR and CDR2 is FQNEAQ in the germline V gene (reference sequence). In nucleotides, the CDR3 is TGTGCCAGCAGCTATTGGACAGCCACTAATGAAAAACTGTTTTTT. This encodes CASSYWTATNEKLFF.

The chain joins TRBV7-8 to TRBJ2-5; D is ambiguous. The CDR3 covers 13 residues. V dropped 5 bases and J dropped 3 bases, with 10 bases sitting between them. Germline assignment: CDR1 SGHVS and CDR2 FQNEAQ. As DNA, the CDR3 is TGTGCCAGCAGCGTGCACAGAGAAGAGACCCAGTACTTC. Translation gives CASSVHREETQYF.

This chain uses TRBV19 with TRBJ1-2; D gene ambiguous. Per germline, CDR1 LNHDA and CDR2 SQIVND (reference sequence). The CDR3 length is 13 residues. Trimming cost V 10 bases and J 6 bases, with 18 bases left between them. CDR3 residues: CATKEDLHNGYTF. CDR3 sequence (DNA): TGTGCCACAAAGGAAGACTTACACAATGGCTACACCTTC.

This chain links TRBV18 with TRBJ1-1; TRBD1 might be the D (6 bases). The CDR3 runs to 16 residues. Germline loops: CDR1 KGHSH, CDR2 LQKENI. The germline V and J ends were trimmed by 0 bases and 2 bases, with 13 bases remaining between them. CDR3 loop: CASSPPSGTTNTEAFF. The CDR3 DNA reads TGTGCCAGCTCACCACCTTCCGGGACAACAAACACTGAAGCTTTCTTT.

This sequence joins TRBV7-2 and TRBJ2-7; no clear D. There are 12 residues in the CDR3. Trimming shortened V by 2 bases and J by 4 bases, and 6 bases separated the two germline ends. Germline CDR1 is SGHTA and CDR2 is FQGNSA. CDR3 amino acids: CASSLRPYEQYF. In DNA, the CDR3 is TGTGCCAGCAGCTTACGTCCGTACGAGCAGTACTTC.

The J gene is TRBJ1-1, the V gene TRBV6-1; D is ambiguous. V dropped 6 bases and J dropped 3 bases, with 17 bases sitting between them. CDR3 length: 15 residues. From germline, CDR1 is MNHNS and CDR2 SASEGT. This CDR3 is CASRIREGRDTEAFF. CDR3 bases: TGTGCCAGCAGAATACGCGAGGGTAGAGACACTGAAGCTTTCTTT.

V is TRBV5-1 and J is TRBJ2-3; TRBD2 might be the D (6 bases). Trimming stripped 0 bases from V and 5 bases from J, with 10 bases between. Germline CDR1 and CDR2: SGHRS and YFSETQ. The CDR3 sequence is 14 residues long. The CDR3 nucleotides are TGCGCCAGCAGCTTGGGCCGGGGAGGAGATACGCAGTATTTT. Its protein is CASSLGRGGDTQYF.

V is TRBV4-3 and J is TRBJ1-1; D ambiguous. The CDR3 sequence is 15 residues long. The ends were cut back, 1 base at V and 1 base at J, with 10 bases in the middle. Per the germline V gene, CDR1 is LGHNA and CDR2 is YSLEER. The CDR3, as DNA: TGCGCCAGCAGCCAAGTGTGGCTCTCGAACACTGAAGCTTTCTTT. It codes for CASSQVWLSNTEAFF.

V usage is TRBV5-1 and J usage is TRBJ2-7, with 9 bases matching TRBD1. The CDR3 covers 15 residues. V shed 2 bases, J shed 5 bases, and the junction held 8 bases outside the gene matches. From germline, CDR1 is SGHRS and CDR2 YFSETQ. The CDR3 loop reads CASSFPLGQGNEQYF. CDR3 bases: TGCGCCAGCAGCTTCCCTCTCGGACAGGGGAACGAGCAGTACTTC. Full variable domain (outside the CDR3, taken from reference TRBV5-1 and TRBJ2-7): KAGVTQTPRYLIKTRGQQVTLSCSPISGHRSVSWYQQTPGQGLQFLFEYFSETQRNKGNFPGRFSGRQFSNSRSEMNVSTLELGDSALYLCASSFPLGQGNEQYFGPGTRLTVT.

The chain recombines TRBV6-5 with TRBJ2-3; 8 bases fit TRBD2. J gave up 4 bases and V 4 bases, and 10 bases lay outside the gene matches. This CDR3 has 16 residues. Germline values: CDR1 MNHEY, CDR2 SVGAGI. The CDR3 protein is CASSSTYSGVSDTQYF. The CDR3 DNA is TGTGCCAGCAGTTCCACTTATAGCGGGGTATCAGATACGCAGTATTTT.

CDR3 loop: CASSFTSGRHEQYF. In DNA, the CDR3 is TGTGCCAGCAGTTTCACTAGCGGGAGACACGAGCAGTACTTC. The chain is built from TRBV28 and TRBJ2-7, with 11 positions matching TRBD2. Germline CDR1 MDHEN, CDR2 SYDVKM. V was clipped by 3 bases and J by 5 bases; unmatched bases: 3. The CDR3 length is 14 residues.

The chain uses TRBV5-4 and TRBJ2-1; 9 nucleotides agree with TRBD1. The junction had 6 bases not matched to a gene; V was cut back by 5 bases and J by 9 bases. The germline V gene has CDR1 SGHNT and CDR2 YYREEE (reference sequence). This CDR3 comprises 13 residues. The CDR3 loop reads CASRRDRDGEQFF. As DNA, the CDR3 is TGTGCCAGCAGACGGGACAGGGATGGTGAGCAGTTCTTC. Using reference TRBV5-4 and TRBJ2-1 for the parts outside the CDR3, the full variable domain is ETGVTQSPTHLIKTRGQQVTLRCSSQSGHNTVSWYQQALGQGPQFIFQYYREEENGRGNFPPRFSGLQFPNYSSELNVNALELDDSALYLCASRRDRDGEQFFGPGTRLTVL.

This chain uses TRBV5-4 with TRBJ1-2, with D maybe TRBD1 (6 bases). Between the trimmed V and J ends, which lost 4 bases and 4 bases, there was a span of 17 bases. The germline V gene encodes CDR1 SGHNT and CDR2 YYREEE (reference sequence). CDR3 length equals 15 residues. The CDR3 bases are TGTGCCAGCAGCCCGGACAGCCAAGGGGGCTATGGCTACACCTTC. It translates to CASSPDSQGGYGYTF.

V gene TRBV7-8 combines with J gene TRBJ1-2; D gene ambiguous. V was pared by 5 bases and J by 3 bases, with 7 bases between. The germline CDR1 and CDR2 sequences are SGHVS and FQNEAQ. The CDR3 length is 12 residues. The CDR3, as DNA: TGTGCCAGCAGCAACCCGGACTATGGCTACACCTTC. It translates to CASSNPDYGYTF.

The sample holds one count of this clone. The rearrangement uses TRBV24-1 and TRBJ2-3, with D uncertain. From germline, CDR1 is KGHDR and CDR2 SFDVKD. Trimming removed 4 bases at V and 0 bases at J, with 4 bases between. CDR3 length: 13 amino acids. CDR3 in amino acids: CATSDSSTDTQYF. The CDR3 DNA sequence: TGTGCCACCAGTGACTCTAGCACAGATACGCAGTATTTT.

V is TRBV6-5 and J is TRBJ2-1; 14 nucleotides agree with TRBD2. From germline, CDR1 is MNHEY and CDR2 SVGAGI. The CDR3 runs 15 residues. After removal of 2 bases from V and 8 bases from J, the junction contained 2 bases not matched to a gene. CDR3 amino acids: CASSYGTSGSYEQFF. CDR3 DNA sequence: TGTGCCAGCAGTTACGGGACTAGCGGGAGTTATGAGCAGTTCTTC.